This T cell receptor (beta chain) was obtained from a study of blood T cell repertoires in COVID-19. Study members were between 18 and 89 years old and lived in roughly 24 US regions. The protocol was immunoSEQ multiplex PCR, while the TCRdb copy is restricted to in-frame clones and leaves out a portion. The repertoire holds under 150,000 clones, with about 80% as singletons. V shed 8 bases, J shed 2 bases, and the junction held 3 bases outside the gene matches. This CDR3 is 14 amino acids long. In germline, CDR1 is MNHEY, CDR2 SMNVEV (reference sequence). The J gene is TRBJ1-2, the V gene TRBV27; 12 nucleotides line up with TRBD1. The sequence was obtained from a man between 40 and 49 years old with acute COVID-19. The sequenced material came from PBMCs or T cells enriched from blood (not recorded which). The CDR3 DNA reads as TGTGCCAGCGGGGGACAGGGGGCGAACTATGGCTACACCTTC. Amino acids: CASGGQGANYGYTF.